The 25 T cell receptor beta chains reported below all come from one sample, sequenced in a study of cytomegalovirus exposure and HLA in healthy donors. With 60 Vbeta and 13 Jbeta primers, the PCR was carried out. Sequencing was performed with immunoSEQ multiplex PCR; in TCRdb, only in-frame clones are kept and a portion is missing. This table has about 150,000 clones, 77% appearing once. The sample taken for sequencing was PBMCs. Receptor source: a man between 25 and 39 years old in good health and CMV-seronegative.

The chain links TRBV5-1 to TRBJ2-5; a possible D gene is TRBD2 (6 bases). The CDR3 has 15 amino acids. CDR1 and CDR2 from the germline V gene are SGHRS and YFSETQ. The V gene lost 7 bases and the J gene lost 1 base, with 17 bases spanning the gap. The CDR3: CASLGTAGTQETQYF. The DNA for the CDR3 is TGCGCCAGCTTGGGGACGGCGGGGACCCAAGAGACCCAGTACTTC.

This clone came up a few times. This sequence joins TRBV5-1 and TRBJ1-3; maybe TRBD1 (6 bases). This CDR3 comprises 15 residues. V was trimmed by 2 bases and J by 2 bases, leaving 11 bases between them. CDR1 is SGHRS and CDR2 is YFSETQ in the germline V gene. Here the CDR3 DNA reads TGCGCCAGCAGCTTAGCAGGGGACCCTGGAAACACCATATATTTT. As protein: CASSLAGDPGNTIYF.

The chain uses TRBV29-1 and TRBJ2-3, with 7 bases fitting TRBD2. J was trimmed by 1 base and V by 0 bases; bases with no gene match: 16. This CDR3 is built from 19 residues. Germline V lookup: CDR1 SQVTM, CDR2 ANQGSEA. The CDR3 region has the DNA TGCAGCGTTGAAGACCCTCTCGTTTCTAGGACTAGGGGCACAGATACGCAGTATTTT. Translating gives CSVEDPLVSRTRGTDTQYF.

This rearrangement joins TRBV5-4 to TRBJ2-7, with TRBD1 matching 8 bases. This CDR3 has 15 residues. Germline CDR1 SGHNT, CDR2 YYREEE (reference sequence). The V and J ends lost 1 base and 3 bases, in that order; junction bases with no gene match: 6. The CDR3 loop is CASSLPGTGGYEQYF. The CDR3 nucleotides are TGTGCCAGCAGCTTGCCAGGGACAGGAGGCTACGAGCAGTACTTC.

The chain has TRBV25-1 and TRBJ1-5, with 10 bases identical to TRBD1. The junction had 7 bases not matched to a gene; V was cut back by 6 bases and J by 2 bases. CDR1 MGHDK and CDR2 SYGVNS come from the germline V gene. The CDR3 has 16 amino acids. CDR3 region: CASRSGTGDRNQPQHF. In DNA form, the CDR3 reads TGTGCCAGCAGGTCCGGGACAGGGGATCGCAATCAGCCCCAGCATTTT.

This clone showed up just a few times. The chain uses TRBV5-6 and TRBJ2-7; the match to TRBD1 covers 7 bases. Germline CDR1 and CDR2: SGHDT and YYEEEE. This CDR3 has 14 residues. V lost 2 bases and J lost 1; bases outside the gene matches: 3. This CDR3 is CASSLGDSSYEQYF. DNA for the CDR3: TGTGCCAGCAGCTTAGGGGACAGTTCCTACGAGCAGTACTTC.

This clone was observed a single time. This chain joins TRBV5-1 and TRBJ2-3, with 10 bases aligning to TRBD1. Per germline, CDR1 SGHRS and CDR2 YFSETQ. CDR3 length: 14 amino acids. The trim removed 4 bases at V and 4 bases at J, leaving 3 bases unmatched. The CDR3 nucleotides read TGCGCCAGCAGCCCCGGACAGGGGGCAGATACGCAGTATTTT. This translates into CASSPGQGADTQYF.

The chain combines TRBV2 with TRBJ2-7; 8 positions match TRBD1. This CDR3 comprises 14 residues. Germline V lookup: CDR1 SNHLY, CDR2 FYNNEI. V lost 6 bases to trimming and J lost 5 bases; unmatched junction nucleotides: 9. DNA of the CDR3: TGTGCCAGCAGAGTTCCCGGGACAGGCGACGAGCAGTACTTC. This translates into CASRVPGTGDEQYF.

The chain combines TRBV5-1 with TRBJ1-2, with 10 positions matching TRBD1. The CDR3 extends over 15 amino acids. CDR1 SGHRS and CDR2 YFSETQ come from the germline V gene. The ends lost 2 bases at V and 6 bases at J; junction bases unmatched: 7. CDR3 region: CASSLNRDRGDGYTF. The CDR3 region has the DNA TGCGCCAGCAGCTTAAACCGGGACAGGGGCGATGGCTACACCTTC.

This chain connects TRBV14 to TRBJ2-1; 13 bases are a match to TRBD2. Trimming removed 4 bases from V and 7 bases from J; junction bases left unmatched: 4. There are 15 residues in the CDR3. The germline V gene has CDR1 SGHDN and CDR2 FVKESK. In nucleotides, the CDR3 is TGTGCCAGCAGCCTGACTAGCGGGAGGTATAATGAGCAGTTCTTC. It specifies CASSLTSGRYNEQFF.

The chain joins TRBV4-2 to TRBJ2-3; 11 bases line up with TRBD2. This CDR3 has 18 amino acids. The V gene end was trimmed by 2 bases and the J gene end by 2 bases; junction bases not matched to a gene: 9. Germline V gene data show CDR1 as LGHNA and CDR2 as YNFKEQ. The CDR3 DNA sequence: TGTGCCAGCAGCCAATCAAGGACTAGCGGGCCCACCACAGATACGCAGTATTTT. Translated, it gives CASSQSRTSGPTTDTQYF.

The chain combines TRBV9 with TRBJ1-1, with 9 bases aligning to TRBD1. The germline CDR1 and CDR2 sequences are SGDLS and YYNGEE. This CDR3 spans 13 amino acids. Trimming took 4 bases from V and 4 from J; bases not matched to a gene: 2. The CDR3 DNA reads TGTGCCAGCAGCCTGGACAGGGGCACTGAAGCTTTCTTT. It yields the protein CASSLDRGTEAFF.

The chain recombines TRBV5-1 with TRBJ1-2; D ambiguous. The length of the CDR3 is 12 residues. Germline-derived CDR1 and CDR2 are SGHRS and YFSETQ. V lost 4 bases to trimming and J lost 5 bases, with 9 bases between them. The CDR3 sequence is CASSRTYYGYTF. CDR3 in DNA: TGCGCCAGCAGCCGCACCTATTATGGCTACACCTTC.

This clone has only a few counts. The chain is built from TRBV28 and TRBJ2-7, with D possibly TRBD1 on 5 matching bases. In germline, CDR1 is MDHEN, CDR2 SYDVKM. V gave up 4 bases and J gave up 2 bases, with 12 bases separating them. The length of the CDR3 is 14 residues. The CDR3 nucleotides are TGTGCCAGCAGTTCCCGACAGAGACCCTACGAGCAGTACTTC. This translates into CASSSRQRPYEQYF.

This chain uses TRBV15 with TRBJ1-5; TRBD1 is a possible D gene (5 bases). The CDR3 runs to 13 residues. Germline CDR1 and CDR2: LNHNV and YYDKDF (reference sequence). V lost 0 bases and J 7 bases, leaving 7 bases between the germline ends. Here the CDR3 DNA reads TGTGCCACCAGCAGAGATCAGGGCCAGCCCCAGCATTTT. This encodes CATSRDQGQPQHF.

The chain joins TRBV5-5 to TRBJ2-2; D is possibly TRBD1 (6 bases). Germline CDR1 is SGHKS and CDR2 is YYEKEE (reference sequence). This CDR3 comprises 17 residues. The V end was cut by 0 bases, the J end by 6 bases, with 18 bases between. The CDR3 sequence is CASSLAWTARTAGELFF. The CDR3 DNA follows: TGTGCCAGCAGCTTGGCATGGACTGCCCGGACAGCCGGGGAGCTGTTTTTT.

This sequence joins TRBV5-4 and TRBJ2-3; 9 nucleotides match TRBD1. Germline V CDR1 and CDR2: SGHNT, YYREEE (reference sequence). The V gene end was trimmed by 4 bases and the J gene end by 2 bases; junction bases not matched to a gene: 5. The CDR3 contains 15 residues. The CDR3, as DNA: TGTGCCAGCAGCCTCGACAGGGGGATCACAGATACGCAGTATTTT. Protein product: CASSLDRGITDTQYF.

The rearrangement joins TRBV27 to TRBJ2-7, with 13 positions matching TRBD2. The CDR3 has 17 amino acids. With 3 bases clipped from V and 3 bases from J, the junction kept 8 bases outside the gene matches. Germline CDR1 and CDR2: MNHEY and SMNVEV (reference sequence). The CDR3, as DNA: TGTGCCAGCAGTTTGATGGGCGGACTAGCGGGAGTCTACGAGCAGTACTTC. It encodes CASSLMGGLAGVYEQYF.

J is TRBJ2-2 and V is TRBV11-2; D might be TRBD2 (5 bases). V shed 5 bases and J shed 3 bases, with 19 bases lying between them. This CDR3 is built from 17 residues. Germline CDR1 SGHAT, CDR2 FQNNGV. The CDR3 reads CASSPSPADLYTGELFF. CDR3 coding DNA: TGTGCCAGCAGCCCCTCCCCAGCGGACCTTTACACCGGGGAGCTGTTTTTT.

The chain uses TRBV7-2 and TRBJ1-5, with 9 bases identical to TRBD1. The CDR3 contains 18 residues. The junction had 8 bases not matched to a gene; V was cut back by 1 base and J by 1 base. From germline, CDR1 is SGHTA and CDR2 FQGNSA. This CDR3 reads CASSLGGVGTGSNQPQHF. CDR3 nucleotides: TGTGCCAGCAGCTTAGGGGGGGTGGGGACAGGGAGCAATCAGCCCCAGCATTTT.

The V call is TRBV6-4, the J call TRBJ1-2; D possibly corresponds to TRBD1 (6 bases). CDR3 size: 16 residues. The germline CDR1 and CDR2 sequences are MRHNA and SNTAGT. The CDR3, as DNA: TGTGCAGAGAGCCCAGTTCCGGGAGGGGGGGGCTATGGCTACACCTTC. It is translated as CAESPVPGGGGYGYTF.

The chain has TRBV10-3 and TRBJ2-1, with 13 bases fitting TRBD2. CDR3 size: 18 residues. Trimming at V came to 4 bases and at J to 5 bases, leaving 11 bases not matched to a gene. Germline V lookup: CDR1 ENHRY, CDR2 SYGVKD. CDR3 DNA: TGTGCCATCAGTGCGGGACTAGCGGGATCGGCGGGCGACAATGAGCAGTTCTTC. Residues: CAISAGLAGSAGDNEQFF.

V usage is TRBV7-3 and J usage is TRBJ2-7, with 9 nucleotides matching TRBD2. The CDR3 sequence is 15 residues long. From germline, CDR1 is SGHTA and CDR2 FQGTGA. The trim removed 5 bases at V and 6 bases at J, leaving 11 bases unmatched. The CDR3 protein is CASSPSIGREGEQYF. As DNA, the CDR3 is TGTGCCAGCAGCCCATCGATTGGGCGGGAGGGCGAGCAGTACTTC.

The chain is built from TRBV7-9 and TRBJ2-7; TRBD1 might be the D (6 bases). The germline V and J ends were trimmed by 4 bases and 2 bases, with 15 bases remaining between them. The CDR3 sequence is 15 residues long. CDR1 and CDR2 from the germline V gene are SEHNR and FQNEAQ (reference sequence). CDR3 in DNA: TGTGCCAGCAGCTCAGTAACAGGGACGACCTACGAGCAGTACTTC. This translates into CASSSVTGTTYEQYF.

This clone showed up just once. This chain joins TRBV13 and TRBJ2-7; TRBD2 aligns across 10 bases. The junction had 1 base not matched to a gene; V was cut back by 0 bases and J by 2 bases. The CDR3 consists of 15 residues. Germline assignment: CDR1 PRHDT and CDR2 FYEKMQ (reference sequence). CDR3 region: CASSLGLAGAYEQYF. The CDR3 DNA reads as TGTGCCAGCAGCTTAGGGCTAGCGGGAGCCTACGAGCAGTACTTC.